Sequencing of this T cell receptor beta chain was carried out in a study of blood T cell repertoires in COVID-19. Across the whole study: In each case, the material was cDNA or gDNA derived from T cells, B-cell-depleted T cells, or PBMCs.

The method was immunoSEQ multiplex PCR; TCRdb's version includes in-frame clones alone and lacks a portion of them. The sample contains fewer than 35,000 clones, 89% of which appear only once. Per germline, CDR1 MGHDK and CDR2 SYGVNS. This CDR3 is built from 15 residues. V lost 6 bases, J lost 8 bases, and 10 bases stayed unmatched. The TCR was taken from an older man with acute or convalescent COVID-19. The chain links TRBV25-1 to TRBJ2-1; TRBD2 agrees at 10 bases. Sequencing was performed on peripheral blood. The chain's CDR3 is CASRAASGGFDEQFF. The CDR3 DNA reads as TGTGCCAGCAGGGCGGCTAGCGGGGGTTTCGATGAGCAGTTCTTC.